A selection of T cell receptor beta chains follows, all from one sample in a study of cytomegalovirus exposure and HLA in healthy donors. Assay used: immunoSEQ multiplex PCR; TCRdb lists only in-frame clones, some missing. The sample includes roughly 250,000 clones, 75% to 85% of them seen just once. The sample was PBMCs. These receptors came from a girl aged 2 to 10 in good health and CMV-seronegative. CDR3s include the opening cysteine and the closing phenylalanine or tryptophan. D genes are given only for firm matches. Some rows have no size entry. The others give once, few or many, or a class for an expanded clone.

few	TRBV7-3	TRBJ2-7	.	TGTGCCAGCAGCTTGCGGTCGGGGGTAACTAATGACGAGCAGTACTTC	CASSLRSGVTNDEQYF
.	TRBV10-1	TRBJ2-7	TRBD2	TGCGCCAGCGGTCCCAAGGGAGCGGGAGCCTACGAGCAGTACTTC	CASGPKGAGAYEQYF
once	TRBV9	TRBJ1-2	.	TGTGCCAGCAGCGTAGCTAATACCGCCGCGGTGTTCCACGGCTACACCTTC	CASSVANTAAVFHGYTF
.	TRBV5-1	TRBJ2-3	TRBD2	TGCGCCAGCAGCGCTCGGACTAGCGGGGGGGCAGATACGCAGTATTTT	CASSARTSGGADTQYF
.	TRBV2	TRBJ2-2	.	TGTGCCAGCAGTGAAATGGGGAGGCCGGAGACCGGGGAGCTGTTTTTT	CASSEMGRPETGELFF
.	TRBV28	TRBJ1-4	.	TGTGCCAGCAGTTCGTGGAGGGGCCGAAATGAAAAACTGTTTTTT	CASSSWRGRNEKLFF
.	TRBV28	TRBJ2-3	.	TGTGCCAGCAGTTCGATCCGGGGGATGGATACGCAGTATTTT	CASSSIRGMDTQYF
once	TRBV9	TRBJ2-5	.	TGTGCCAGCAGCCTCACCTCCTTAGGGGGGGGAGAGACCCAGTACTTC	CASSLTSLGGGETQYF
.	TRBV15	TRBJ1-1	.	TGTGCCACCAGCTCGCCCCGGGATTTGAACACTGAAGCTTTCTTT	CATSSPRDLNTEAFF
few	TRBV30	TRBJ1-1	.	TGTGCCTGGAGTCTTGGGGACTGGCCCACTGAAGCTTTCTTT	CAWSLGDWPTEAFF
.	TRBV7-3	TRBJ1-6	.	TGTGCCAGCAGCCCGGCCAGGATTTCACCCCTCCACTTT	CASSPARISPLHF
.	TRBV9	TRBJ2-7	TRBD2	TGTGCCAGCAGCGTAATAAGCGGGAGGGCCTCGAGGGGAGACGGGCAGTACTTC	CASSVISGRASRGDGQYF
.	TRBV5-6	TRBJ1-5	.	TGTGCCAGCAGCTTGGGGATGCCAGGGGTGGGTCAGCCCCAGCATTTT	CASSLGMPGVGQPQHF
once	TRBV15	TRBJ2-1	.	TGTGCCACCTCGGTTAGACACAGCCCCCACAATGAGCAGTTCTTC	CATSVRHSPHNEQFF
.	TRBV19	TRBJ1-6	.	TGTGCCAGTCGTTGGGGCTCAGGGGCAGCTAATTCACCCCTCCACTTT	CASRWGSGAANSPLHF
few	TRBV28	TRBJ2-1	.	TGTGCCAGCAGTTCCTATAATGAGCAGTTCTTC	CASSSYNEQFF
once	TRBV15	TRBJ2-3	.	TGTGCCACCAGCAGAGTCGGATGGAGGGCCTTTCCCGATACGCAGTATTTT	CATSRVGWRAFPDTQYF
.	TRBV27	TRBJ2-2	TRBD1	TGTGCCAGCAGTGCCCATGGACAGGAACACACCGGGGAGCTGTTTTTT	CASSAHGQEHTGELFF
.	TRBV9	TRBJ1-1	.	TGTGCCAGCAGCGTGGCAGCCGGGGGGGAAGCTTTCTTT	CASSVAAGGEAFF
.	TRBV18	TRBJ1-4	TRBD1	TGTGCCAGCTCACCGCTCACGGGACAGGGGTCTGAAAAACTGTTTTTT	CASSPLTGQGSEKLFF
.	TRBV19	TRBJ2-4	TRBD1	TGTGCCAGTAGGACGACAGGGGGCTACGGGTGGGTCTTC	CASRTTGGYGWVF
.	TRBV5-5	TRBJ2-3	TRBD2	TGTGCCAGCAGCTTGGGGCTAGCGGGCACAGATACGCAGTATTTT	CASSLGLAGTDTQYF
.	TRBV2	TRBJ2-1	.	TGTGCCAGCAGGGGATCGACTAGTAGGGTGGGTGAGCAGTTCTTC	CASRGSTSRVGEQFF
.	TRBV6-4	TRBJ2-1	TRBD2	TGTGCCAGCAGTCCGGGACTAGCGGGGGGGCAAAATGAGCAGTTCTTC	CASSPGLAGGQNEQFF
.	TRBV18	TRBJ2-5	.	TGTGCCAGCTCACCCTTTCGGGTGGATGGAGGAGAGACCCAGTACTTC	CASSPFRVDGGETQYF
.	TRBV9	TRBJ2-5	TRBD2	TGTGCCAGCAGCACGGGACTAGCGGAAGAGACCCAGTACTTC	CASSTGLAEETQYF
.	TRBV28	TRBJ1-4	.	TGTGCCAGCAGTTTAGCGACTGCGTGGTGGGTCCTTCCGAATGAAAAACTGTTTTTT	CASSLATAWWVLPNEKLFF
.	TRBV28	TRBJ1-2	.	TGTGCCAGCAGGTACTTGGACAAGCCCTACGAAGGGGGAGGCTACACCTTC	CASRYLDKPYEGGGYTF
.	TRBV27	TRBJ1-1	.	TGTGCCAGCAGTCCCCTCGGGGGGGGACGGAACACTGAAGCTTTCTTT	CASSPLGGGRNTEAFF
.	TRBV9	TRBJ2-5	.	TGTGCCAGCAGCGTCTCAGGGGAGCAAGAGACCCAGTACTTC	CASSVSGEQETQYF
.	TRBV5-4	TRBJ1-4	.	TGTGCCAGCAGCCAAAAAGGGGAATCAACTAATGAAAAACTGTTTTTT	CASSQKGESTNEKLFF
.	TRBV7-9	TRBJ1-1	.	TGTGCCAGCAGCCCCGCTGGGGGGTCCACGAACACTGAAGCTTTCTTT	CASSPAGGSTNTEAFF
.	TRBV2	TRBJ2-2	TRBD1	TGTGCCAGCACGGGACAGGGGGTCACCGGGGAGCTGTTTTTT	CASTGQGVTGELFF
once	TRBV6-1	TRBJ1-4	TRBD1	TGTGCCAGCTGCCAGATTGGAGGGGGCGGAGAAAAACTGTTTTTT	CASCQIGGGGEKLFF
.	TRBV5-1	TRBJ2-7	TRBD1	TGCGCCAGCAGCCTGGCAGGGACAGGGAAACCCTCAATCATCTCCTACGAGCAGTACTTC	CASSLAGTGKPSIISYEQYF
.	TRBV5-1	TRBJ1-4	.	TGCGCCAGCAGCTTGGAAGGAGCAACTAATGAAAAACTGTTTTTT	CASSLEGATNEKLFF
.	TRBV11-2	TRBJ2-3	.	TGTGCCAGCAGCCTAGGGGTATTGGGCAACACAGATACGCAGTATTTT	CASSLGVLGNTDTQYF
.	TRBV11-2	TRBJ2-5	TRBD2	TGTGCCAGCAGCTTAGGGGGGACTAGCGGGAGACGAGAGACCCAGTACTTC	CASSLGGTSGRRETQYF
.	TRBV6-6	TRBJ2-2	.	TGTGCCAGCAGGATAACAGGGGAGGCCGGGGAGCTGTTTTTT	CASRITGEAGELFF
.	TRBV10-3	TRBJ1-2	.	TGTGCCATCAGTGAAACGGCAGGGAGGTATGGCTACACCTTC	CAISETAGRYGYTF
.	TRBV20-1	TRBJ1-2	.	TGCAGTGCTTATTCCGACTATGGCTACACCTTC	CSAYSDYGYTF